The rows below give T cell receptor beta chains drawn from one sample of a study of blood T cell repertoires in COVID-19. Some clones are missing from TCRdb's copy, which holds only in-frame ones; the method was immunoSEQ multiplex PCR. The table lists roughly 180,000 clones, about 86% of them singletons, with approximately 8% in the top ten. Sequenced input: peripheral blood. These receptors originate from a man aged 55 to 70 with acute or convalescent COVID-19. Each CDR3 is given with its conserved first and last residue. A D gene is named only where the DNA matches it firmly. A clone size is listed for some rows: how often the clone was seen (once, few, many), or a class if it is expanded.

TRBV7-2,NA,TRBJ2-1,many,CASSLLWEGGNEQFF,TGTGCCAGCAGCTTATTGTGGGAGGGGGGCAATGAGCAGTTCTTC
TRBV6-5,NA,TRBJ2-6,NA,CAIASGANVLTF,TGTGCCATCGCGTCTGGGGCCAACGTCCTGACTTTC
TRBV7-2,NA,TRBJ2-3,NA,CASSLWASTDTQYF,TGTGCCAGCAGCTTATGGGCTAGCACAGATACGCAGTATTTT
TRBV10-3,TRBD2,TRBJ2-3,NA,CAINGGASGTTDTQYF,TGTGCCATCAACGGAGGGGCTAGCGGGACTACAGATACGCAGTATTTT
TRBV6-4,TRBD2,TRBJ2-2,NA,CASSLSGRRSFWYTGELFF,TGTGCCAGCAGCCTCAGCGGGAGACGTTCGTTTTGGTACACCGGGGAGCTGTTTTTT
TRBV2,TRBD1,TRBJ1-1,NA,CASTAEGALTEAFF,TGTGCCAGCACCGCTGAGGGGGCGCTCACTGAAGCTTTCTTT
TRBV28,NA,TRBJ1-3,NA,CASSLMESGNTIYF,TGTGCCAGCAGTTTAATGGAGTCTGGAAACACCATATATTTT
TRBV28,TRBD1,TRBJ1-6,NA,CASSSGQGSPLHF,TGTGCCAGCAGTTCGGGACAGGGTTCACCCCTCCACTTT
TRBV5-6,TRBD1,TRBJ1-5,NA,CASSYQGQLNQPQHF,TGTGCCAGCAGCTACCAGGGACAGCTAAATCAGCCCCAGCATTTT
TRBV11-2,NA,TRBJ2-3,NA,CASSAEGFATDTQYF,TGTGCCAGCAGCGCCGAGGGTTTTGCCACAGATACGCAGTATTTT
TRBV28,TRBD1,TRBJ2-7,NA,CASSRDRGPYEQYF,TGTGCCAGCAGCCGGGACAGGGGGCCCTACGAGCAGTACTTC
TRBV5-1,NA,TRBJ2-1,NA,CASSDRPSSYNEQFF,TGCGCCAGCAGCGACAGGCCCAGCTCCTACAATGAGCAGTTCTTC
TRBV5-5,TRBD1,TRBJ1-6,once,CASSRDSNSPLHF,TGTGCCAGCAGCCGGGACAGCAATTCACCCCTCCACTTT
TRBV3-1/TRBV3-2,NA,TRBJ1-1,NA,CASSPRQTNTEAFF,TGTGCCAGCAGCCCCCGACAGACCAACACTGAAGCTTTCTTT
TRBV30,TRBD2,TRBJ2-7,NA,CAWSVGAGAHYEQYF,TGTGCCTGGAGTGTCGGCGCGGGAGCCCACTACGAGCAGTACTTC
TRBV28,TRBD2,TRBJ2-7,NA,CASTPGLAGVYYEQYF,TGTGCCAGTACCCCGGGACTAGCGGGAGTCTACTACGAGCAGTACTTC
TRBV5-1,TRBD2,TRBJ2-7,once,CASSPTPGTSGYEQYF,TGCGCCAGCAGCCCAACTCCCGGGACTAGCGGCTACGAGCAGTACTTC
TRBV5-1,TRBD1,TRBJ1-1,NA,CASTQGTGEAFF,TGCGCCAGCACCCAAGGGACAGGGGAAGCTTTCTTT
TRBV5-1,TRBD1,TRBJ1-2,few,CASSLARASPGQGGSNPNYGYTF,TGCGCCAGCAGCTTGGCCAGGGCCTCACCGGGACAGGGTGGTTCTAACCCTAACTATGGCTACACCTTC
TRBV28,NA,TRBJ1-5,NA,CASGGRSNQPQHF,TGTGCCAGCGGAGGACGGAGCAATCAGCCCCAGCATTTT
TRBV7-7,TRBD1,TRBJ1-3,NA,CASSSGTGGNTIYF,TGTGCTAGCAGCTCCGGGACAGGCGGAAACACCATATATTTT
TRBV19,NA,TRBJ1-2,NA,CASSTRDTTYGYTF,TGTGCCAGTAGTACCCGGGACACAACATATGGCTACACCTTC
TRBV5-1,NA,TRBJ1-1,NA,CASSFGGLGNTEAFF,TGCGCCAGCAGCTTCGGGGGGCTGGGGAACACTGAAGCTTTCTTT
TRBV28,TRBD1,TRBJ1-6,NA,CASRPGQGVFSPLHF,TGTGCCAGCAGACCCGGACAGGGGGTGTTTTCACCCCTCCACTTT
TRBV18,TRBD1,TRBJ1-6,NA,CASTGERNSPLHF,TGTGCCAGCACAGGGGAGCGTAATTCACCCCTCCACTTT
TRBV19,TRBD1,TRBJ2-5,NA,CASRRGTAQETQYF,TGTGCCAGTAGGAGGGGGACAGCTCAAGAGACCCAGTACTTC
TRBV2,NA,TRBJ1-5,NA,CASSAQGNQPQHF,TGTGCCAGCAGTGCCCAGGGGAATCAGCCCCAGCATTTT
TRBV29-1,NA,TRBJ1-4,NA,CSVEGGAEKLFF,TGCAGCGTTGAGGGAGGCGCTGAAAAACTGTTTTTT
TRBV9,NA,TRBJ1-6,NA,CASSVTGNSPLHF,TGTGCCAGCAGCGTTACAGGGAATTCACCCCTCCACTTT
TRBV5-1,NA,TRBJ1-2,NA,CASSPLTVNYGYTF,TGCGCCAGCAGCCCCCTGACAGTTAACTATGGCTACACCTTC
TRBV7-8,TRBD1,TRBJ2-5,NA,CASSLDWVPTGVAETQYF,TGTGCCAGCAGCTTAGATTGGGTCCCCACAGGGGTCGCGGAGACCCAGTACTTC
TRBV7-6,TRBD1,TRBJ1-2,NA,CASSLAGTGDYTF,TGTGCCAGCAGCTTAGCGGGGACAGGCGACTACACCTTC
TRBV3-1/TRBV3-2,NA,TRBJ1-6,few,CASSSGPEGSPLHF,TGTGCCAGCAGCTCAGGTCCCGAAGGTTCACCCCTCCACTTT
TRBV27,NA,TRBJ1-1,NA,CASSFSRGSGTEAFF,TGTGCCAGCAGTTTCTCGAGAGGGTCGGGCACTGAAGCTTTCTTT
TRBV24-1,TRBD1,TRBJ2-5,NA,CATSDYHRGRLETQYF,TGTGCCACCAGTGATTATCACAGGGGCCGCCTTGAGACCCAGTACTTC
TRBV30,NA,TRBJ1-5,NA,CAWAVSGQPQHF,TGTGCCTGGGCCGTTTCGGGTCAGCCCCAGCATTTT
TRBV20-1,NA,TRBJ1-5,NA,CSASTGDQPQHF,TGCAGTGCTAGTACCGGGGATCAGCCCCAGCATTTT
TRBV18,NA,TRBJ1-3,few,CASSPISTGGNTIYF,TGTGCCAGCTCACCCATCTCGACAGGAGGAAACACCATATATTTT
TRBV5-1,NA,TRBJ2-5,NA,CASSSGSLKKETQYF,TGCGCCAGCAGCTCGGGGTCCCTCAAAAAGGAGACCCAGTACTTC
TRBV28,TRBD1,TRBJ2-7,NA,CASSSIGTGPSYEQYF,TGTGCCAGCAGCTCAATCGGGACAGGGCCCTCCTACGAGCAGTACTTC
TRBV18,TRBD1,TRBJ1-2,once,CASSPTDREIAYGYTF,TGTGCCAGCTCACCCACCGACAGGGAGATTGCCTATGGCTACACCTTC
TRBV29-1,TRBD2,TRBJ2-1,NA,CSVVLPRTSGSYNEQFF,TGCAGCGTCGTATTACCTAGGACTAGCGGGAGTTACAATGAGCAGTTCTTC
TRBV28,NA,TRBJ2-2,NA,CASRHQNTGELFF,TGTGCCAGCAGACATCAGAACACCGGGGAGCTGTTTTTT
TRBV7-2,TRBD1,TRBJ1-6,NA,CASSPWTGSAYNSPLHF,TGTGCCAGCAGCCCTTGGACAGGGAGCGCCTATAATTCACCCCTCCACTTT
TRBV28,TRBD1,TRBJ1-4,NA,CASRTGINEKLFF,TGTGCCAGCAGGACAGGGATTAATGAAAAACTGTTTTTT
TRBV5-1,NA,TRBJ1-2,NA,CASSLHQGEAGYTF,TGCGCCAGCAGCTTACATCAGGGTGAGGCTGGCTACACCTTC
TRBV19,NA,TRBJ1-2,once,CASSIDERRSGGYTF,TGTGCCAGTAGTATAGACGAGCGGAGGTCGGGTGGCTACACCTTC
TRBV4-2,TRBD1,TRBJ2-7,NA,CASSQVIGAGGYEQYF,TGTGCCAGCAGCCAAGTAATCGGTGCAGGGGGCTACGAGCAGTACTTC